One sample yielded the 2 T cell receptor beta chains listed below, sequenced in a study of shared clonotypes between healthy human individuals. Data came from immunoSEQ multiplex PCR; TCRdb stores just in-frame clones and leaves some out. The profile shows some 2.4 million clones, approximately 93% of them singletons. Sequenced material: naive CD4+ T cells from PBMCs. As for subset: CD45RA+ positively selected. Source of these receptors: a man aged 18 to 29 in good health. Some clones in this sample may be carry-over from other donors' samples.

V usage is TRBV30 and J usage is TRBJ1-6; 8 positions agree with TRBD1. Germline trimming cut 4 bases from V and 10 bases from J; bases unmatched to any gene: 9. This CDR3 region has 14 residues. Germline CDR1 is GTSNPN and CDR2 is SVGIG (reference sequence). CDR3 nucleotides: TGTGCCTGGACTCGGGACAGGTCTTCCTCACCCCTCCACTTT. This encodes CAWTRDRSSSPLHF.

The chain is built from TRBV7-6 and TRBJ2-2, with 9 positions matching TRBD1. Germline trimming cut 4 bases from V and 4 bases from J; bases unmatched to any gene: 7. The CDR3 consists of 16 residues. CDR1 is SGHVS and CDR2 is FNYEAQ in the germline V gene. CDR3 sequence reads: CASSSGQGLSTGELFF. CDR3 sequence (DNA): TGTGCCAGCAGCTCAGGACAGGGGTTGAGCACCGGGGAGCTGTTTTTT.